This T cell receptor (beta chain) is drawn from a study of blood T cell repertoires in COVID-19. Overall study: Specimens from acute and convalescent COVID-19 originated in the United States, Italy and Spain. The cDNA or gDNA used as material had been derived from T cells, B-cell-depleted T cells, or PBMCs.

TCRdb's table, derived via immunoSEQ multiplex PCR, lists solely in-frame clones and lacks some. The sample gives 65,000 to 90,000 clones, 86% of which show up once; roughly 8% is in the top ten. Sequenced input: peripheral blood. The receptor was isolated from a man aged 45-65 years with active COVID-19.

The CDR3 region has the DNA TGTGCCAGCAGTTACTCGAGACAGGGCTATGGCTACACCTTC. Its translation is CASSYSRQGYGYTF. The gene calls are TRBV6-2 or TRBV6-3 and TRBJ1-2; 7 nucleotides agree with TRBD1. The CDR3 contains 14 residues. CDR1 is MNHEY and CDR2 is SVGEGT in the germline V gene. The V and J ends lost 0 bases and 4 bases, in that order; junction bases with no gene match: 2.